The 13 T cell receptor beta chains below come from one sample, sequenced in a study of blood T cell repertoires in COVID-19. Method: immunoSEQ multiplex PCR; TCRdb's copy keeps in-frame clones and lacks some. This table holds 350,000 to 550,000 clones, 85% to 90% found once. Input material: PBMCs or T cells enriched from blood (not recorded which). The receptors were gathered from a man aged 30 to 45 who had recovered from COVID-19.

This clone has only one observation. The rearrangement uses TRBV12-3 or TRBV12-4 and TRBJ1-1; 7 positions agree with TRBD1. The V gene end was trimmed by 6 bases and the J gene end by 1 base; junction bases not matched to a gene: 2. The CDR3 has 13 residues. The CDR3 region is CASRTGSNTEAFF. CDR3 DNA sequence: TGTGCCAGCAGGACAGGGTCGAACACTGAAGCTTTCTTT.

For the CDR3, the DNA is TGCGCCAGGACTGAACGTCGGGAGGCCGCCTACAATGAGCAGTTCTTC. It specifies CARTERREAAYNEQFF. V gene TRBV10-2 combines with J gene TRBJ2-1, with 7 bases fitting TRBD2. The germline gives CDR1 WSHSY, CDR2 SAAADI. The CDR3 loop spans 16 amino acids. The V gene end was trimmed by 9 bases and the J gene end by 2 bases; junction bases not matched to a gene: 13.

This clone was seen a handful of times. The chain carries TRBV19 and TRBJ1-4, with 8 bases that match TRBD1. The CDR3 runs to 14 residues. Germline V lookup: CDR1 LNHDA, CDR2 SQIVND (reference sequence). J lost 4 bases, V lost 6 bases, and 4 bases had no gene match. CDR3 amino acids: CASSPGGHNEKLFF. The DNA of the CDR3 is TGTGCCAGTAGCCCAGGGGGCCATAATGAAAAACTGTTTTTT.

The gene calls are TRBV4-1 and TRBJ2-3, with 7 bases matching TRBD2. The V and J ends lost 3 bases and 3 bases, in that order; junction bases with no gene match: 6. CDR3 length equals 15 residues. CDR1 is MGHRA, CDR2 YSYEKL, per germline. CDR3 region: CASSHWLAETDTQYF. The CDR3 coding sequence is TGCGCCAGCAGCCACTGGCTAGCGGAGACAGATACGCAGTATTTT.

The chain uses TRBV28 and TRBJ2-3, with 8 bases aligning to TRBD1. The CDR3 has 16 residues. Trimming cost V 5 bases and J 0 bases; bases outside gene matches: 7. Germline CDR1 reads MDHEN; CDR2 reads SYDVKM. The CDR3 bases are TGTGCCAGCAGTCCCGGACAGGGTGCTAGCACAGATACGCAGTATTTT. Its translation is CASSPGQGASTDTQYF.

This clone has only a few counts. A read error may produce the germline difference seen at one junction end. The CDR3: CACSTSGRAELETQYF. As DNA, the CDR3 is TGTGCCTGTAGTACGAGCGGGAGGGCCGAGTTGGAGACCCAGTACTTC. V usage is TRBV19 and J usage is TRBJ2-5, with 10 bases identical to TRBD2. Germline V gene lookup returns CDR1 LNHDA and CDR2 SQIVND (reference sequence). The CDR3 has 16 residues.

This clone was observed at least ten times. V and J are TRBV2 and TRBJ2-7; TRBD2 might be the D (7 bases). CDR1 is SNHLY and CDR2 is FYNNEI in the germline V gene. The CDR3 runs to 14 residues. With 3 bases removed from V and 3 bases from J, the gap between germline ends came to 12 bases. The CDR3 region is CASSDRGGLYEQYF. CDR3 DNA: TGTGCCAGCAGTGATAGGGGGGGGCTCTACGAGCAGTACTTC.

The chain carries TRBV19 and TRBJ1-2; tentative D call: TRBD1 (5 bases). The length of the CDR3 is 14 residues. The ends were cut back, 8 bases at V and 4 bases at J, with 17 bases in the middle. Germline assignment: CDR1 LNHDA and CDR2 SQIVND (reference sequence). CDR3 nucleotide sequence: TGTGCCAGTGTAAACTGGGGGGAAGGCTATGGCTACACCTTC. It encodes CASVNWGEGYGYTF.

CDR3 in DNA: TGTGCCAGCAGCGGGGTAGGAGGGGCGACCGGGGAGCTGTTTTTT. It translates to CASSGVGGATGELFF. The chain combines TRBV9 with TRBJ2-2, with a tentative D call TRBD2 (6 bases). The CDR3 has 15 amino acids. The V end was cut by 3 bases, the J end by 5 bases, with 14 bases between. Germline CDR1 and CDR2: SGDLS and YYNGEE.

This clone was detected once. V is TRBV10-3 and J is TRBJ1-4; the D gene is possibly TRBD1 (6 bases). The CDR3 is 13 amino acids. The V gene's germline CDR1 is ENHRY and CDR2 SYGVKD. Deletions cut 6 bases from V and 8 bases from J, with 13 bases between. CDR3 DNA: TGTGCCATCAGAGGACAGCTTGACGAAAAACTGTTTTTT. As protein: CAIRGQLDEKLFF.

A remark on this clone: Different DNA sequences within this sample yield the same CDR3. The chain is built from TRBV15 and TRBJ2-7; D ambiguous. V was trimmed by 5 bases and J by 2 bases, leaving 7 bases between them. Germline lookup yields CDR1 LNHNV and CDR2 YYDKDF (reference sequence). The CDR3 totals 12 residues. CDR3 protein: CATSLGPYEQYF. The CDR3 DNA reads as TGTGCCACCAGCCTGGGCCCCTACGAGCAGTACTTC.

The chain recombines TRBV6-6 with TRBJ2-5, with TRBD2 matching 14 bases. There are 16 residues in the CDR3. With 2 bases clipped from V and 3 bases from J, the junction kept 2 bases outside the gene matches. Germline values: CDR1 MNHNY, CDR2 SVGAGI (reference sequence). The CDR3 protein is CASSYTGLAGEETQYF. CDR3 nucleotide sequence: TGTGCCAGCAGTTACACGGGACTAGCGGGAGAAGAGACCCAGTACTTC.

This chain links TRBV27 with TRBJ2-1; TRBD2 matches at 8 bases. In germline, CDR1 is MNHEY, CDR2 SMNVEV (reference sequence). This CDR3 is 16 amino acids long. V lost 5 bases and J lost 2; bases outside the gene matches: 8. The CDR3 DNA reads as TGTGCCAGCAGTCCATTCAGCGGGAGCACCTACAATGAGCAGTTCTTC. It specifies CASSPFSGSTYNEQFF.